Detailed here is one T cell receptor (beta chain). The data originate from a study of blood T cell repertoires in COVID-19. Across the whole study: Samples taken during acute and convalescent COVID-19 were collected in the United States, Italy and Spain. PBMCs, B-cell-depleted T cells, or T cells provided the cDNA or gDNA that made up the material.

In the original workflow: For nucleated cells, counts were estimated from reference gene primer amplification. Measured with immunoSEQ multiplex PCR; TCRdb has only the in-frame clones, and not every one. V and J calls and clone size are as listed in that table; D and trimming were resolved from the DNA. Of about 210,000 clones listed, about 92% are singletons. The V and J ends lost 3 bases and 10 bases, in that order; junction bases with no gene match: 2. This CDR3 spans 14 amino acids. Germline CDR1 MGHRA, CDR2 YSYEKL. This TCR came from a man between 25 and 39 years old with acute or convalescent COVID-19. The gene calls are TRBV4-1 and TRBJ2-1; 14 nucleotides align to TRBD2. Sequenced sample: peripheral blood. CDR3 protein: CASSQGLAGVEQFF. The CDR3 region has the DNA TGCGCCAGCAGCCAGGGACTAGCGGGAGTAGAGCAGTTCTTC.